The entry below gives a single T cell receptor (beta chain) sequence along with its context. This entry belongs to a study of technical replicates of blood from a few donors. V was pared by 4 bases and J by 3 bases, with 12 bases between. Germline V gene sequence: CDR1 SNHLY, CDR2 FYNNEI. This CDR3 has 14 residues. Assay: immunoSEQ multiplex PCR; the TCRdb copy retains only in-frame clones and omits some. The sample holds under 100,000 clones, 85% to 95% seen once. The clonotype comes from a human donor in good health. The specimen was T cells isolated from PBMCs. V usage is TRBV2 and J usage is TRBJ1-2, with a tentative D call TRBD1 (6 bases). The CDR3, as DNA: TGTGCCAGCAGTGGAAAGGGGGAGTACTATGGCTACACCTTC. This codes for CASSGKGEYYGYTF.